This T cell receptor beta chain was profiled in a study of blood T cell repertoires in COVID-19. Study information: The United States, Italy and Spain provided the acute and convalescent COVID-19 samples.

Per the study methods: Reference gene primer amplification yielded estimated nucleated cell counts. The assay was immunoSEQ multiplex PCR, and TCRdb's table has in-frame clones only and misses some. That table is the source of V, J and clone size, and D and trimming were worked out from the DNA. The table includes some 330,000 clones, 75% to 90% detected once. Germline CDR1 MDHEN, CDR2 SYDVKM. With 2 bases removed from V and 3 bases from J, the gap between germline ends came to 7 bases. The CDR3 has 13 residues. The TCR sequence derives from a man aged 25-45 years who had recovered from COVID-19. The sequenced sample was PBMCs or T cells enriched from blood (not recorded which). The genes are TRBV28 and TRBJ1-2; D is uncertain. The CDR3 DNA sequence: TGTGCCAGCAGTTTAGCAGGCGACTATGGCTACACCTTC. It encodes CASSLAGDYGYTF.